This TCR beta chain is from a study of tumor and adjacent non-tumor tissue in lung cancer. No cell sorting was done before RNA was extracted from the tissue. Between August and November 2014, newly diagnosed, chemotherapy-naive lung cancer patients underwent thoracic surgery in China. Three rounds of nested PCR, following a modified ARM-PCR protocol, produced the TCRbeta library. TCRdb re-analysed the multiplex PCR reads in MiXCR, keeping a single row per CDR3 protein. The data hold approximately 110,000 distinct CDR3 sequences, with roughly 80% observed a single time. Study outcomes and limitations: Shorter survival was associated with higher TCR diversity in tumors. TCR diversity was significantly greater in tumor than normal lung tissue. Tumor repertoires had a smaller top 100 clone share than normal lung.

The CDR3 is 15 amino acids. Germline V gives CDR1 SGHNT, CDR2 YENEEA. About this clonotype: What it recognizes is unknown. One junction end does not reproduce the germline sequence, and a read error may be involved.

The TCR sequence derives from a woman aged 60 to 75 with non-small cell lung cancer. Sequencing was done on a sample of lung tumor tissue. The chain couples TRBV11-3 to TRBJ2-3; TRBD2 might be the D (6 bases). CDR3 amino acids: CASSPTGKGGHTQYF. The CDR3 bases are TGTGCCAGCAGCCCCACCGGGAAGGGAGGTCATACACAGTATTTT.